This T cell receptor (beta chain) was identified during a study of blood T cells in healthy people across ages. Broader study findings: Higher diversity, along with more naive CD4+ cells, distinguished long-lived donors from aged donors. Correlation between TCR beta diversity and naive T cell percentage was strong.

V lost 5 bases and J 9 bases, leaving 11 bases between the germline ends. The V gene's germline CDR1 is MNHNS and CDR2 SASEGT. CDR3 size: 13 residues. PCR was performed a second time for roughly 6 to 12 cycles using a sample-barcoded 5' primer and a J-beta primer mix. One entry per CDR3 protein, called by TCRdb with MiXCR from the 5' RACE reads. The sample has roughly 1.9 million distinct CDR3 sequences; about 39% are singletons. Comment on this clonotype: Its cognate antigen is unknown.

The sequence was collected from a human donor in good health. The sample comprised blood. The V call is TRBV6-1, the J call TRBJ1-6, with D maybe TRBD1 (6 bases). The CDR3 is CASSPGDASPLHF. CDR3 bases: TGTGCCAGCAGTCCAGGGGACGCTTCACCCCTCCACTTT.